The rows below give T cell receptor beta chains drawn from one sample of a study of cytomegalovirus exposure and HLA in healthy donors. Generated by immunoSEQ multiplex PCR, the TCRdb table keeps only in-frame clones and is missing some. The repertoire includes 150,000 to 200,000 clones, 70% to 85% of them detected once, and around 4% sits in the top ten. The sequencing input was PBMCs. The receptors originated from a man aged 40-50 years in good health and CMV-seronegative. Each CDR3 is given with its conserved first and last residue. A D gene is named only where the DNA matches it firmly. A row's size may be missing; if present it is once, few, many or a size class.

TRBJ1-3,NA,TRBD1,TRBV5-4,CASSLGSGGGNTIYF,TGTGCCAGCAGCTTGGGGTCAGGGGGTGGAAACACCATATATTTT
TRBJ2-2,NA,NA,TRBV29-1,CSACIRQTGELFF,TGCAGCGCTTGCATCCGCCAGACCGGGGAGCTGTTTTTT
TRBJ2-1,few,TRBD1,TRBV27,CASSVQGANEQFF,TGTGCCAGCAGTGTCCAGGGGGCAAATGAGCAGTTCTTC
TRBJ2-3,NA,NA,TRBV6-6,CASRDRGPDTQYF,TGTGCCAGCAGAGACCGAGGGCCAGATACGCAGTATTTT
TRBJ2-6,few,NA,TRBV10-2,CASSRPSQDSGANVLTF,TGCGCCAGCAGCCGACCTTCCCAGGACTCTGGGGCCAACGTCCTGACTTTC
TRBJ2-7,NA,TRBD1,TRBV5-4,CASSLGGQGPYEQYF,TGTGCCAGCAGCTTGGGGGGACAGGGCCCCTACGAGCAGTACTTC
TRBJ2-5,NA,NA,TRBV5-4,CASSSGGAKETQYF,TGTGCCAGCAGCTCGGGCGGGGCGAAAGAGACCCAGTACTTC
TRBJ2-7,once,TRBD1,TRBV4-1,CASSKFPGTGAYEQYF,TGCGCCAGCAGCAAATTCCCCGGGACAGGAGCCTACGAGCAGTACTTC
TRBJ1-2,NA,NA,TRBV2,CASSVLLGAYGYTF,TGTGCCAGCAGTGTGTTATTGGGGGCTTATGGCTACACCTTC
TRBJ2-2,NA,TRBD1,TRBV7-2,CASSRTYLPRTGYTGELFF,TGTGCCAGCAGCCGAACATACCTACCTCGGACAGGGTACACCGGGGAGCTGTTTTTT
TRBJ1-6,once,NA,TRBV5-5,CASSLLGESNSPLHF,TGTGCCAGCAGCTTGCTGGGAGAGAGCAATTCACCCCTCCACTTT
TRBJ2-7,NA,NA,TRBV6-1,CASGKGSYEQYF,TGTGCCAGCGGAAAGGGGTCCTACGAGCAGTACTTC
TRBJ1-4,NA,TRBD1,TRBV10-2,CASRRQGSGGDEKLFF,TGCGCCAGCAGGAGACAGGGGTCAGGAGGTGATGAAAAACTGTTTTTT
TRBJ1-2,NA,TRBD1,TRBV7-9,CASSSQGAGYGYTF,TGTGCCAGCAGCTCCCAGGGGGCTGGCTATGGCTACACCTTC
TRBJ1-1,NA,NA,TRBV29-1,CSVEGAMNTEAFF,TGCAGCGTTGAAGGGGCCATGAACACTGAAGCTTTCTTT
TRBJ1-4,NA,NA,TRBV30,CAWSRMGGTNEKLFF,TGTGCCTGGAGTCGGATGGGGGGAACTAATGAAAAACTGTTTTTT
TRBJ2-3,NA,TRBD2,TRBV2,CASSDSRGITDTQYF,TGTGCCAGCAGTGATTCGCGGGGGATCACAGATACGCAGTATTTT
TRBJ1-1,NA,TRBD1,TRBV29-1,CSVSRQGVNTEAFF,TGCAGCGTATCAAGACAGGGGGTGAACACTGAAGCTTTCTTT
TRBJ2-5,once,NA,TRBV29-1,CSAVKRNQETQYF,TGCAGCGCCGTAAAGCGCAACCAAGAGACCCAGTACTTC
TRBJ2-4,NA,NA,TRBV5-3,CARLAVGTFRMVQYF,TGTGCCAGACTCGCGGTGGGGACTTTCCGAATGGTTCAGTACTTC
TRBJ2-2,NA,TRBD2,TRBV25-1,CASSEAYLAGGTGELFF,TGTGCCAGCAGTGAAGCCTATCTAGCGGGGGGGACCGGGGAGCTGTTTTTT
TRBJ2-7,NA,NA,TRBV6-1,CASGAGATYEQYF,TGTGCCAGCGGGGCAGGGGCCACCTACGAGCAGTACTTC
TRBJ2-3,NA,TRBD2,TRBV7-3,CASSPFPRGGPGTQYF,TGTGCCAGCAGTCCCTTTCCGCGGGGGGGCCCAGGTACGCAGTATTTT
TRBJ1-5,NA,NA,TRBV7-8,CASSLAGQYSNQPQHF,TGTGCCAGCAGCCTCGCCGGACAGTATAGCAATCAGCCCCAGCATTTT
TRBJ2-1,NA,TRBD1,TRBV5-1,CASRTTGAGYNEQFF,TGCGCCAGCAGGACGACAGGGGCAGGGTACAATGAGCAGTTCTTC
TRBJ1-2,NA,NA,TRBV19,CASSTPGGIGYTF,TGTGCCAGTAGTACCCCCGGAGGGATTGGCTACACCTTC
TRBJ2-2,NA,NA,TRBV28,CASSSGIPGELFF,TGTGCCAGCAGCTCAGGGATACCCGGGGAGCTGTTTTTT
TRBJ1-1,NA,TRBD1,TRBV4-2,CASSQEQGATTEAFF,TGTGCCAGCAGCCAAGAACAGGGGGCAACGACTGAAGCTTTCTTT
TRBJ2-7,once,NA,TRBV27,CASSLLGQGHEQYF,TGTGCCAGCAGTTTACTCGGCCAGGGCCACGAGCAGTACTTC
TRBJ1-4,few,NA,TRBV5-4,CASSFYNRQSNEKLFF,TGTGCCAGCAGCTTTTATAACAGACAGTCTAATGAAAAACTGTTTTTT
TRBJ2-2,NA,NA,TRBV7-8,CASSFRGGELFF,TGTGCCAGCAGCTTCCGGGGCGGGGAGCTGTTTTTT
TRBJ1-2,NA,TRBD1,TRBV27,CAGSLSRGQGSYGYTF,TGTGCCGGCAGTTTATCTAGGGGACAGGGATCCTATGGCTACACCTTC
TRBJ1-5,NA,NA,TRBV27,CASRTGQLGNQPQHF,TGTGCCAGCAGGACCGGACAGTTGGGCAATCAGCCCCAGCATTTT
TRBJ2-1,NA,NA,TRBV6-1,CASSGQVGLVNEQFF,TGTGCCAGCAGTGGTCAGGTGGGCTTAGTCAATGAGCAGTTCTTC
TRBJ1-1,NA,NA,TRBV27,CASKGKIRAFF,TGTGCCAGCAAGGGGAAGATACGGGCTTTCTTT
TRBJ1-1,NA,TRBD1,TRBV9,CASSVGTGKNTEAFF,TGTGCCAGCAGCGTGGGGACAGGGAAGAACACTGAAGCTTTCTTT
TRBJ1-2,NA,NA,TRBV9,CASSRRQGYGYTF,TGTGCCAGCAGCAGGAGGCAAGGCTATGGCTACACCTTC
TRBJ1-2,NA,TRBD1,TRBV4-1,CASSHEGAERGYTF,TGCGCCAGCAGCCATGAGGGGGCAGAAAGGGGCTACACCTTC
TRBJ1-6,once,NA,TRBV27,CASSLGSLGPYNSPLHF,TGTGCCAGCAGTTTAGGGTCGTTGGGGCCCTATAATTCACCCCTCCACTTT
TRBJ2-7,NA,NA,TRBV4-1,CASSLQDSLSYEQYF,TGCGCCAGCAGCCTTCAGGACAGTCTCTCCTACGAGCAGTACTTC